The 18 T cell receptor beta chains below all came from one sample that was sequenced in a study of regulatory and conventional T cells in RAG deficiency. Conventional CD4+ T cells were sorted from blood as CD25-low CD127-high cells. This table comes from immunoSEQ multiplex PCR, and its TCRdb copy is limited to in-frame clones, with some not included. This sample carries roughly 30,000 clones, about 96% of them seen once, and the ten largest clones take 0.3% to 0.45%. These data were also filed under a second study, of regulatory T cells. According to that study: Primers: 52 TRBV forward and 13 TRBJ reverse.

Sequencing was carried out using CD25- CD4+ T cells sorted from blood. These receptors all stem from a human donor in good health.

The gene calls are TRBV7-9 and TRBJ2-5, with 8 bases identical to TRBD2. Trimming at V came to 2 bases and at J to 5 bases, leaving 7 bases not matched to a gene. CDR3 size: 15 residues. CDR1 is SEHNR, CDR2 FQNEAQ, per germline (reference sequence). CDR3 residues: CASSLTGSGGETQYF. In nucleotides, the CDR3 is TGTGCCAGCAGCTTAACGGGCTCGGGGGGGGAGACCCAGTACTTC.

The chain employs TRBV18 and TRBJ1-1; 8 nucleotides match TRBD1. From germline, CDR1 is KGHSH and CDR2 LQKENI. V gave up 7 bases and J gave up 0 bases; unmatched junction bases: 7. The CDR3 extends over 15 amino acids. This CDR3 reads CASFPGQDMNTEAFF. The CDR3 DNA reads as TGTGCCAGCTTTCCGGGACAGGACATGAACACTGAAGCTTTCTTT.

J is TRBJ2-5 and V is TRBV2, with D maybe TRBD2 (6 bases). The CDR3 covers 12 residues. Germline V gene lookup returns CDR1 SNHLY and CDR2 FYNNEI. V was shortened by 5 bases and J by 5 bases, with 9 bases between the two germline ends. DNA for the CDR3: TGTGCCAGCAGTACCGGAGGGGAGACCCAGTACTTC. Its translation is CASSTGGETQYF.

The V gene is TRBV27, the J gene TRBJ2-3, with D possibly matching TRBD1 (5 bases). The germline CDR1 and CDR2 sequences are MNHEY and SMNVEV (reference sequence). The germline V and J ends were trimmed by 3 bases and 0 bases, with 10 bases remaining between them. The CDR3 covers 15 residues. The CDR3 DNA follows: TGTGCCAGCAGTTTGCAGGGAAAAAGCACAGATACGCAGTATTTT. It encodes CASSLQGKSTDTQYF.

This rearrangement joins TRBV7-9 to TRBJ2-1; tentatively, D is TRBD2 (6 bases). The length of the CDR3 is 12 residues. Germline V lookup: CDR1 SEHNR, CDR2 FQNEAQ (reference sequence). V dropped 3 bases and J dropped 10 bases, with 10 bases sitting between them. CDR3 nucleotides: TGTGCCAGCAGCTTTGTGGGAGGCGAGCAGTTCTTC. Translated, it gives CASSFVGGEQFF.

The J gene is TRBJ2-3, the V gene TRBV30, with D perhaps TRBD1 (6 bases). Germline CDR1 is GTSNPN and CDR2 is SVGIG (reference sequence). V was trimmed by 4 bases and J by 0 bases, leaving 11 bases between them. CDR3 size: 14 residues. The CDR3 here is CAWKQGASTDTQYF. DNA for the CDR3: TGTGCCTGGAAACAGGGCGCTAGCACAGATACGCAGTATTTT.

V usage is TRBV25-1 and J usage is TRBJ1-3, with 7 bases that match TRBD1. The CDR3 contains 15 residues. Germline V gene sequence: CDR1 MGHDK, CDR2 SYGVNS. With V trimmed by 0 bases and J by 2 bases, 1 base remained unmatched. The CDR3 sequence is CASSEYRGPGNTIYF. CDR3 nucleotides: TGTGCCAGCAGTGAATATAGGGGGCCTGGAAACACCATATATTTT.

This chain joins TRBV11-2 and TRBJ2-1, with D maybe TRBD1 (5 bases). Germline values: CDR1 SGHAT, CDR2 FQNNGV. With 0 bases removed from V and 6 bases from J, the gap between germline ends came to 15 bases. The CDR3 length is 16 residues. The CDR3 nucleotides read TGTGCCAGCAGCTTAGAGTTGGGGCCACCCAGCAATGAGCAGTTCTTC. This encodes CASSLELGPPSNEQFF.

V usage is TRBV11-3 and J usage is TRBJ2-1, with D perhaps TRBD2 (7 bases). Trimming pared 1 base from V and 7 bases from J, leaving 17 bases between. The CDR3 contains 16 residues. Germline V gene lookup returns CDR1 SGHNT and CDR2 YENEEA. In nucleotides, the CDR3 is TGTGCCAGCAGCTTAGGCGAGGGAGGGGGAAGGAATGAGCAGTTCTTC. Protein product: CASSLGEGGGRNEQFF.

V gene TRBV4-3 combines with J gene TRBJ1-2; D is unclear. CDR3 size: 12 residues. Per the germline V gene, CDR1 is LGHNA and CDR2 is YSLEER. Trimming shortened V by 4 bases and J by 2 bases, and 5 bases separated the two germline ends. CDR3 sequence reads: CASSRQNYGYTF. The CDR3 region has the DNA TGCGCCAGCAGCCGGCAGAACTATGGCTACACCTTC.

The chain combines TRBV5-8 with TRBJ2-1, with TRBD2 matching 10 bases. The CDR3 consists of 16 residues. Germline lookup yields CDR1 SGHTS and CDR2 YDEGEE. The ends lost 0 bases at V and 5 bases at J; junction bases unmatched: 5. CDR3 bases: TGTGCCAGCAGCTTGGAGGGACTAGCGAGAAACAATGAGCAGTTCTTC. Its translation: CASSLEGLARNNEQFF.

The CDR3 reads CAWRLAGGETQYF. The CDR3 coding sequence is TGTGCCTGGAGACTGGCTGGGGGGGAGACCCAGTACTTC. The chain employs TRBV30 and TRBJ2-5, with D maybe TRBD2 (6 bases). The ends were cut back, 3 bases at V and 5 bases at J, with 13 bases in the middle. The CDR3 spans 13 residues. Germline CDR1 is GTSNPN and CDR2 is SVGIG (reference sequence).

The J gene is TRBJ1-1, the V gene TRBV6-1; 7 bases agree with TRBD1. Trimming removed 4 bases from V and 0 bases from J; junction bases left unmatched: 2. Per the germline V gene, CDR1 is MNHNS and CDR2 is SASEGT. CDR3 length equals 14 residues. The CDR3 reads CASSATGVNTEAFF. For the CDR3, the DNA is TGTGCCAGCAGTGCAACAGGGGTGAACACTGAAGCTTTCTTT.

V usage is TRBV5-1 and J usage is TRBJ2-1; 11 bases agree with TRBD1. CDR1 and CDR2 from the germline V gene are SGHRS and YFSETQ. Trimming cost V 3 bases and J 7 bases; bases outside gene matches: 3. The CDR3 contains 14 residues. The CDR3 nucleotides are TGCGCCAGCAGCTCTGGGACAGGGGGGAATGAGCAGTTCTTC. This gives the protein CASSSGTGGNEQFF. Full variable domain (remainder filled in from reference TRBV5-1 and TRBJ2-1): KAGVTQTPRYLIKTRGQQVTLSCSPISGHRSVSWYQQTPGQGLQFLFEYFSETQRNKGNFPGRFSGRQFSNSRSEMNVSTLELGDSALYLCASSSGTGGNEQFFGPGTRLTVL.

CDR3 region: CSVKQGAGTEAFF. The CDR3 DNA follows: TGCAGCGTTAAACAGGGGGCGGGCACTGAAGCTTTCTTT. The chain employs TRBV29-1 and TRBJ1-1; TRBD1 aligns across 9 bases. The CDR3 consists of 13 residues. J lost 4 bases, V lost 5 bases, and 5 bases had no gene match. Per germline, CDR1 SQVTM and CDR2 ANQGSEA. The variable domain in full, with the rest retrieved from reference TRBV29-1 and TRBJ1-1, is SAVISQKPSRDICQRGTSLTIQCQVDSQVTMMFWYRQQPGQSLTLIATANQGSEATYESGFVIDKFPISRPNLTFSTLTVSNMSPEDSSIYLCSVKQGAGTEAFFGQGTRLTVV.

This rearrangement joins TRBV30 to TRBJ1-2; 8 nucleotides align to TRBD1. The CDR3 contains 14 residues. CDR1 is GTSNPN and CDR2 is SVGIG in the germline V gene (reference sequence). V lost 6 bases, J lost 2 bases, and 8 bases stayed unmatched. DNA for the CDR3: TGTGCCTGTAAACGTGGACAGGGCAACTATGGCTACACCTTC. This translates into CACKRGQGNYGYTF.

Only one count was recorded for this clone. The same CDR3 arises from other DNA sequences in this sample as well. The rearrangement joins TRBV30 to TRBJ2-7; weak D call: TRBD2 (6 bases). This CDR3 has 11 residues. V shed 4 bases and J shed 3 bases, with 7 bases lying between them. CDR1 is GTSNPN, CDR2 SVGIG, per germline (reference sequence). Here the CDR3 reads CAWTGGYEQYF. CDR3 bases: TGTGCCTGGACCGGGGGCTACGAGCAGTACTTC.

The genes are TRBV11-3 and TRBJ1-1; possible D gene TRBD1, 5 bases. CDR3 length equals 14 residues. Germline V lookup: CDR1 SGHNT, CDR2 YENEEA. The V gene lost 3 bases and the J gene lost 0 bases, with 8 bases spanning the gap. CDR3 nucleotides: TGTGCCAGCAGCTTTTCAGGGCTGAACACTGAAGCTTTCTTT. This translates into CASSFSGLNTEAFF. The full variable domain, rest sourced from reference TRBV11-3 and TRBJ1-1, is EAGVVQSPRYKIIEKKQPVAFWCNPISGHNTLYWYLQNLGQGPELLIRYENEEAVDDSQLPKDRFSAERLKGVDSTLKIQPAELGDSAVYLCASSFSGLNTEAFFGQGTRLTVV.